Described below is a single T cell receptor (beta chain) sequence and its context. This clonotype registers as medium-sized (0.01 to 0.1%) within its sample. There is no known antigen for this receptor. No qualities accompany the bases; no much larger clone lies one base away. The data belong to a study of breast tumors, draining lymph nodes, adjacent tissues (TCRdb year 2016). About the investigation overall: The study compared TCR beta repertoires across tumor, adjacent nontumor tissue and axillary lymph nodes from breast cancer patients. In human breast cancer, the study set out to evaluate how tumor, surrounding tissue and draining lymph node repertoires relate to one another and whether T cells may move between these sites. The investigation overall reported the following: The data were judged consistent with most tumor T cells deriving from the lymph node and then expanding within tumor tissue. The conclusion that tumor T cells originate in lymph nodes was presented as consistent with a hypothesis rather than as directly demonstrated. The similarity between tumor and nontumor tissue repertoires was significantly greater in luminal-like breast cancer than in basal-like breast cancer. T-cell repertoire diversity in tumors was found to be lower than in lymph nodes but higher than in nontumor tissue, and preferential V and J gene usage was observed.

The CDR3 covers 14 residues, taking in both the cysteine and the phenylalanine. Of all the DNA, just the CDR3 is kept, 42 bases in frame from base 1. The germline V gene gives CDR1 as ENHRY and CDR2 as SYGVKD. V and J lose 0 bases and 6 bases, and a span of 10 bases separates them. The axillary draining lymph nodes of breast cancer patients were the source of the lymph node samples. The sequencer listed for this sample is Illumina HiSeq 2000. TCR beta chain libraries were generated by multiplex PCR amplification. The amplified TCR beta chain products were analyzed by high-throughput sequencing. TCRdb reworked the public reads: Q25 trimming with fastp, MiXCR clone assembly, productive beta chains retained. Every entry covers one CDR3 protein and lists the most common genes and DNA from its rows. The sample yields some 100,000 distinct CDR3 sequences; 21% were counted once. The ten most abundant clones make up 1% to 1.5% of the sample.

The material sequenced was axillary lymph node tissue. This TCR came from a female donor with breast cancer. Some clones in this sample may be carry-over from other donors' samples. The V and J genes are TRBV10-3 and TRBJ2-3; the D gene may be TRBD1 or TRBD2, since each aligns over 6 bases. The nucleotide sequence is given as TGTGCCATCAGTGAGTCGAAGGGGGGCGATACGCAGTATTTT. This codes for CAISESKGGDTQYF.